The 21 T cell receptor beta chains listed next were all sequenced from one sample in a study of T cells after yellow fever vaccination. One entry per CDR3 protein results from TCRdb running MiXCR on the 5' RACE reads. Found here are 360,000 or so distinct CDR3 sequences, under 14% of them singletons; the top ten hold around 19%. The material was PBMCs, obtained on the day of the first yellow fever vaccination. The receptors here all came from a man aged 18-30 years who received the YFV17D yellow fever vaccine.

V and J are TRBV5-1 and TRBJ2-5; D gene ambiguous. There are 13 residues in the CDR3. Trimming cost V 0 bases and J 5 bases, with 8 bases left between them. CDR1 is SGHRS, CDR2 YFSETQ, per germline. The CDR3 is CASSLGSDETQYF. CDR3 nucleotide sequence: TGCGCCAGCAGCTTGGGATCGGATGAGACCCAGTACTTC. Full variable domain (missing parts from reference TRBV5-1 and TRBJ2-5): KAGVTQTPRYLIKTRGQQVTLSCSPISGHRSVSWYQQTPGQGLQFLFEYFSETQRNKGNFPGRFSGRQFSNSRSEMNVSTLELGDSALYLCASSLGSDETQYFGPGTRLLVL.

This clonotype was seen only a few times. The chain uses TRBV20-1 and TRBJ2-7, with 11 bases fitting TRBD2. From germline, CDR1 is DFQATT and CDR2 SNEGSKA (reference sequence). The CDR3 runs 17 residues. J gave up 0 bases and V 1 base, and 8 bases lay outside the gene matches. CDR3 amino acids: CSARASQTSGDSYEQYF. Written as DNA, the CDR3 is TGCAGTGCTAGAGCATCCCAGACTAGCGGGGACTCCTACGAGCAGTACTTC.

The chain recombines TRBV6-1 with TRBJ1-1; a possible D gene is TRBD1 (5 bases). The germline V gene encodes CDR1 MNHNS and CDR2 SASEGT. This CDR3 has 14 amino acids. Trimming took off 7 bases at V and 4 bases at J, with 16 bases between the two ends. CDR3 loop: CASTAGGWVTEAFF. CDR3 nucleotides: TGTGCCAGCACCGCGGGGGGGTGGGTCACTGAAGCTTTCTTT.

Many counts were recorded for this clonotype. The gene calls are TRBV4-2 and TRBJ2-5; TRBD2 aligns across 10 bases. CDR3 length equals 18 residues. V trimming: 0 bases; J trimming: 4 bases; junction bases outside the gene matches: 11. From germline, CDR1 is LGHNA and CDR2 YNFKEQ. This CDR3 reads CASSQEEGLAGARETQYF. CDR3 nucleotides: TGTGCCAGCAGCCAAGAAGAAGGGCTAGCGGGGGCCCGAGAGACCCAGTACTTC.

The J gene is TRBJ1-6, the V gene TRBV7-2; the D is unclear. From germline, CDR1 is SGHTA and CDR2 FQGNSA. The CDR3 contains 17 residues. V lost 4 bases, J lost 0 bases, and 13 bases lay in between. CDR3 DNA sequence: TGTGCCAGCAGCTCTTTTTGGAGGAGCTCCTATAATTCACCCCTCCACTTT. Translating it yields CASSSFWRSSYNSPLHF.

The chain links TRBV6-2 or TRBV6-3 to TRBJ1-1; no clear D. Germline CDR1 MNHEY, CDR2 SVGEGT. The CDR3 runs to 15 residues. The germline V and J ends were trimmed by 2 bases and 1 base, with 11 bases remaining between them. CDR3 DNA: TGTGCCAGCAGTTACGGGCGGACTGGGAACACTGAAGCTTTCTTT. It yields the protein CASSYGRTGNTEAFF.

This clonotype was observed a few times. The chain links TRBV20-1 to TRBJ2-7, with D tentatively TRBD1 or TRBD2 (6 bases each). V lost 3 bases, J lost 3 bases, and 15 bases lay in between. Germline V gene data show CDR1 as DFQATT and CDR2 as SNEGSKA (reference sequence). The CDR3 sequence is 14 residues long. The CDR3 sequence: CSARSRGGLYEQYF. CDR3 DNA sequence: TGCAGTGCTAGGAGCAGGGGAGGTCTCTACGAGCAGTACTTC.

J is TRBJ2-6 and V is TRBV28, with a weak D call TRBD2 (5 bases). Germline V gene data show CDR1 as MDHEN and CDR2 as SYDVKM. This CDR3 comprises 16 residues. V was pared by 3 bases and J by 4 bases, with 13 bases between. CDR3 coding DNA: TGTGCCAGCAGTTTGGAAGGGAGAGGGGGGGCCAACGTCCTGACTTTC. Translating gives CASSLEGRGGANVLTF.

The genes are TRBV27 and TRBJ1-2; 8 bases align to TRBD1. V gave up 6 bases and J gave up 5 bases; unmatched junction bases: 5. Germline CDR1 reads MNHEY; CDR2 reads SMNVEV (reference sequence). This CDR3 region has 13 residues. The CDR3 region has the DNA TGTGCCAGCAGGGACAGGGCTGGATATGGCTACACCTTC. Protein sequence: CASRDRAGYGYTF.

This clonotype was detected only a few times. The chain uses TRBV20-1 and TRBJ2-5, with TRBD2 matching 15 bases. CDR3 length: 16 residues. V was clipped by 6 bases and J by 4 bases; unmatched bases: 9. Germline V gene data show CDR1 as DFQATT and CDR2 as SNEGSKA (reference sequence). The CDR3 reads CSAMGLAGGSGETQYF. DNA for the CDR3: TGCAGTGCCATGGGACTAGCGGGGGGTTCGGGAGAGACCCAGTACTTC.

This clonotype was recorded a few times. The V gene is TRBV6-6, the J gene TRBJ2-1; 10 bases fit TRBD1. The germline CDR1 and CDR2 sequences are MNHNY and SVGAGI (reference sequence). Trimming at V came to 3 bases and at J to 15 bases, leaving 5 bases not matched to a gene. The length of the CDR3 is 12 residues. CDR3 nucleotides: TGTGCCAGCAGTTATGTTCGGGACAGGGGGTTCTTC. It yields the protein CASSYVRDRGFF.

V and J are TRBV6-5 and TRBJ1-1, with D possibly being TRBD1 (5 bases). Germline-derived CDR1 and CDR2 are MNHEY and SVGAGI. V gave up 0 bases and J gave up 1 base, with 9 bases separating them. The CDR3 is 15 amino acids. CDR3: CASSYSFGQNTEAFF. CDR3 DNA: TGTGCCAGCAGTTACTCCTTTGGACAGAACACTGAAGCTTTCTTT.

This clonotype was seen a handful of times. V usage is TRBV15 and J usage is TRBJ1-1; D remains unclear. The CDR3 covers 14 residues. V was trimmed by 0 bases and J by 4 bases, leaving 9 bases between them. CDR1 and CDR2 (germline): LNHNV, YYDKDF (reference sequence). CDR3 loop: CATSREVWVTEAFF. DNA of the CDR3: TGTGCCACCAGCAGAGAGGTTTGGGTCACTGAAGCTTTCTTT.

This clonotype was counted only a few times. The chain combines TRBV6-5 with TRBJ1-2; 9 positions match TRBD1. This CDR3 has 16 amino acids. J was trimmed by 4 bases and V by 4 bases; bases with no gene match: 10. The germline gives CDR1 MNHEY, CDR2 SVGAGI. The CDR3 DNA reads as TGTGCCAGCAGTTCTACGACAGGGGGTTACGTCTATGGCTACACCTTC. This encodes CASSSTTGGYVYGYTF.

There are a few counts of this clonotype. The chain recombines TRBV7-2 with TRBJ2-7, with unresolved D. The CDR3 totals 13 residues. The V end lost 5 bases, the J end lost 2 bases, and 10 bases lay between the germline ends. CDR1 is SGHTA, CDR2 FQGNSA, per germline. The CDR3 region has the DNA TGTGCCAGCAGCCGAGGCTCTGCCTACGAGCAGTACTTC. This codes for CASSRGSAYEQYF.

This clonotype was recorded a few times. The DNA for the CDR3 is TGCGCCAGCAGCCAAGAGAGGCAGCGGGCAGTCCTTCCAGATACGCAGTATTTT. Translating it yields CASSQERQRAVLPDTQYF. This chain connects TRBV4-3 to TRBJ2-3; tentatively, D is TRBD2 (6 bases). The CDR3 is 18 residues long. Germline-derived CDR1 and CDR2 are LGHNA and YSLEER. With 0 bases removed from V and 4 bases from J, the gap between germline ends came to 20 bases.

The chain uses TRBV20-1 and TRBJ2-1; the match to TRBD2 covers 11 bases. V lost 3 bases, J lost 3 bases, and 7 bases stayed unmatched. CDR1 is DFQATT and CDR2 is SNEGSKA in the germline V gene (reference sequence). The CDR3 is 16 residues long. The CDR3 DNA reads TGCAGTGCTAGTAGTAGCGGGGGGGTTAACTACAATGAGCAGTTCTTC. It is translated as CSASSSGGVNYNEQFF.

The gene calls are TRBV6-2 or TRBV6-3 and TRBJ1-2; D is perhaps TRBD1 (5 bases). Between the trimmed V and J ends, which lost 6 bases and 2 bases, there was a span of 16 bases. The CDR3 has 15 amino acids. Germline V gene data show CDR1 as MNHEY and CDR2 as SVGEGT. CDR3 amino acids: CASSRLDGGNYGYTF. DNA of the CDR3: TGTGCCAGCAGCCGACTCGACGGGGGAAACTATGGCTACACCTTC.

The CDR3 DNA reads as TGTGCCAGCAGTCAACAGGGTGGCGGCTACACCTTC. Translation: CASSQQGGGYTF. The chain carries TRBV27 and TRBJ1-2; TRBD1 is a possible D gene (6 bases). The germline V gene encodes CDR1 MNHEY and CDR2 SMNVEV (reference sequence). V lost 5 bases and J 8 bases, leaving 12 bases between the germline ends. The CDR3 covers 12 residues.

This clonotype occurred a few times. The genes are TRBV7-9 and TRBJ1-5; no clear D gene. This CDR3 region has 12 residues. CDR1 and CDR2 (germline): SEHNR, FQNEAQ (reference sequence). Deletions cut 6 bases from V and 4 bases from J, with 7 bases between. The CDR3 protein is CASSHGNQPQHF. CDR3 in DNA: TGTGCCAGCAGTCATGGGAATCAGCCCCAGCATTTT.

The CDR3 protein is CASSGQGMDPRYEQYV. In nucleotides, the CDR3 is TGTGCCAGCAGTGGACAGGGGATGGACCCCCGTTACGAGCAGTACGTC. The chain has TRBV28 and TRBJ2-7; TRBD1 matches 9 bases. The CDR3 has 16 residues. CDR1 and CDR2 (germline): MDHEN, SYDVKM. V shed 5 bases and J 4 bases; nucleotides not matched to a gene: 12.